This T cell receptor (beta chain) is drawn from a study of T-cell memory formation after mild COVID-19. Turning to the study itself: TCR clusters were mostly donor specific.

In the case of this clonotype: As yet, its antigen is unknown.

TCRalpha and TCRbeta libraries used 5'RACE with constant-segment primers and UMIs. MiXCR, run by TCRdb on the 5' RACE reads, gives a single entry per CDR3 protein. This sample has about 350,000 distinct CDR3 sequences; under 15% occur once, and the top ten carry approximately 20%. Study conclusions and caveats: Contracting clones from day 15 to 85 had balanced CD4/CD8; later expanders favoured CD4+.

Per the germline V gene, CDR1 is LGHNA and CDR2 is YNFKEQ. CDR3 length: 15 amino acids. Trimming removed 0 bases from V and 3 bases from J, with 12 bases in between. This TCR was sampled from a man between 18 and 29 years old who had mild COVID-19 (a few samples of this study predate the infection). Cell type and time point are not known. The chain is built from TRBV4-2 and TRBJ2-7; D remains ambiguous. Source material: PBMCs or a T cell subset sorted from them (not recorded which). Here the CDR3 reads CASSQETSSDYEQYF. CDR3 DNA sequence: TGTGCCAGCAGCCAAGAGACGTCCTCAGACTACGAGCAGTACTTC.